This T cell receptor beta chain stems from a study of blood T cell repertoires in COVID-19. Overall study: COVID-19 samples collected from the United States, Italy and Spain covered acute and convalescent phases.

Germline V gene lookup returns CDR1 SGHTA and CDR2 FQGTGA. The CDR3 consists of 15 residues. J was trimmed by 6 bases and V by 1 base; bases with no gene match: 4. Followed longitudinally, the Seattle patients had been enrolled during active infection. TCRdb's copy holds only in-frame clones and misses some; the assay was immunoSEQ multiplex PCR. This sample has roughly 150,000 clones, with 84% found just once. The rearrangement links TRBV7-3 to TRBJ2-3, with 10 bases aligning to TRBD2. The sequence came from a woman of 80 years or more with COVID-19, enrolled during active disease. Sequenced: peripheral blood. CDR3 protein: CASSLNLAGVDTQYF. Here the CDR3 DNA reads TGTGCCAGCAGCTTAAACCTAGCGGGAGTGGATACGCAGTATTTT.